The 15 T cell receptor beta chains below were found in one sample sequenced in a study of T cell responses to AZD1222 COVID-19 vaccine. Measured with immunoSEQ multiplex PCR; TCRdb has only the in-frame clones, and not every one. Altogether 65,000 to 80,000 clones are present, roughly 87% being singletons, with the ten largest covering roughly a quarter. The sample in question was peripheral blood, obtained on day 0 of AZD1222 vaccination. The receptors were gathered from an adult in good health.

This chain links TRBV6-1 with TRBJ1-1; D gene ambiguous. Deletions cut 0 bases from V and 0 bases from J, with 5 bases between. Germline V lookup: CDR1 MNHNS, CDR2 SASEGT. This CDR3 comprises 14 residues. The CDR3 is CASSEAGMNTEAFF. The DNA for the CDR3 is TGTGCCAGCAGTGAAGCGGGGATGAACACTGAAGCTTTCTTT.

This clone has more than one count but fewer than ten. The chain is built from TRBV2 and TRBJ1-6; possibly TRBD1 for D (6 bases). Looked up from germline, CDR1 is SNHLY and CDR2 is FYNNEI. The CDR3 is 16 residues long. Trimming took 4 bases from V and 9 from J, leaving 19 bases between them. CDR3 sequence: CASSARGASSGSPLHF. In nucleotides, the CDR3 is TGTGCCAGCAGTGCCCGGGGGGCGAGCTCTGGTTCACCCCTCCACTTT.

This clone has only one observation. This rearrangement joins TRBV2 to TRBJ1-1, with unresolved D. The V gene lost 5 bases and the J gene lost 3 bases, with 7 bases spanning the gap. Germline V gene sequence: CDR1 SNHLY, CDR2 FYNNEI. The CDR3 extends over 12 amino acids. The CDR3 is CASSSQYTEAFF. Here the CDR3 DNA reads TGTGCCAGCAGTTCACAGTACACTGAAGCTTTCTTT. Full variable domain (remainder filled in from reference TRBV2 and TRBJ1-1): EPEVTQTPSHQVTQMGQEVILRCVPISNHLYFYWYRQILGQKVEFLVSFYNNEISEKSEIFDDQFSVERPDGSNFTLKIRSTKLEDSAMYFCASSSQYTEAFFGQGTRLTVV.

This clone has just one count. The genes are TRBV28 and TRBJ2-3; D may be TRBD1 or TRBD2 (5 bases each). The CDR3 contains 15 residues. CDR1 is MDHEN and CDR2 is SYDVKM in the germline V gene. Between the trimmed V and J ends, which lost 8 bases and 2 bases, there was a span of 17 bases. Here the CDR3 DNA reads TGTGCCAGCGGGAGTGGGGCAGCCATCACAGATACGCAGTATTTT. It codes for CASGSGAAITDTQYF.

This chain connects TRBV5-1 to TRBJ1-6; no definite D call. The CDR3 has 14 residues. Between the trimmed V and J ends, which lost 1 base and 5 bases, there was a span of 7 bases. Germline CDR1 reads SGHRS; CDR2 reads YFSETQ. CDR3 protein: CASSLPGNNSPLHF. CDR3 nucleotides: TGCGCCAGCAGCTTGCCGGGTAATAATTCACCCCTCCACTTT.

The V gene is TRBV18, the J gene TRBJ2-3, with TRBD1 matching 7 bases. Germline lookup yields CDR1 KGHSH and CDR2 LQKENI. The V gene end was trimmed by 11 bases and the J gene end by 0 bases; junction bases not matched to a gene: 5. This CDR3 contains 13 residues. The CDR3 region is CAAWGQSTDTQYF. The DNA of the CDR3 is TGTGCCGCATGGGGACAGAGCACAGATACGCAGTATTTT. Combining the CDR3 with reference TRBV18 and TRBJ2-3 gives the whole variable domain NAGVMQNPRHLVRRRGQEARLRCSPMKGHSHVYWYRQLPEEGLKFMVYLQKENIIDESGMPKERFSAEFPKEGPSILRIQQVVRGDSAAYFCAAWGQSTDTQYFGPGTRLTVL.

The genes are TRBV28 and TRBJ2-3; D possibly corresponds to TRBD1 (5 bases). The germline V gene encodes CDR1 MDHEN and CDR2 SYDVKM. Trimming removed 5 bases at V and 6 bases at J, with 15 bases between. The CDR3 has 14 residues. The CDR3 region has the DNA TGTGCCAGCAGTCCCCAAGGGGCCGTGGATACGCAGTATTTT. This codes for CASSPQGAVDTQYF.

The CDR3 reads CASSFTEDQPQHF. The CDR3 DNA sequence: TGTGCCAGCAGTTTTACAGAGGATCAGCCCCAGCATTTT. J is TRBJ1-5 and V is TRBV12-3 or TRBV12-4, with no clear D. V was clipped by 3 bases and J by 5 bases, with 8 bases between them. CDR3 length: 13 amino acids.

J is TRBJ2-5 and V is TRBV5-8, with TRBD1 matching over 11 bases. V dropped 2 bases and J dropped 4; count of bases not matched to a gene: 7. Germline V lookup: CDR1 SGHTS, CDR2 YDEGEE. The CDR3 length is 16 residues. In DNA form, the CDR3 reads TGTGCCAGCAGCTTTGGGGACAGGGGGGAATCAGAGACCCAGTACTTC. It encodes CASSFGDRGESETQYF. Complete variable domain (other parts from reference TRBV5-8 and TRBJ2-5): EAGVTQSPTHLIKTRGQQATLRCSPISGHTSVYWYQQALGLGLQFLLWYDEGEERNRGNFPPRFSGRQFPNYSSELNVNALELEDSALYLCASSFGDRGESETQYFGPGTRLLVL.

This chain connects TRBV6-5 to TRBJ1-1, with unresolved D. The length of the CDR3 is 12 residues. Germline V lookup: CDR1 MNHEY, CDR2 SVGAGI. Trimming stripped 10 bases from V and 4 bases from J, with 13 bases between. Here the CDR3 reads CATSEGLTEAFF. CDR3 coding DNA: TGTGCCACCTCGGAGGGTCTCACTGAAGCTTTCTTT.

V usage is TRBV5-1 and J usage is TRBJ2-1; 7 bases fit TRBD1. This CDR3 contains 13 residues. Per the germline V gene, CDR1 is SGHRS and CDR2 is YFSETQ. Trimming removed 0 bases from V and 7 bases from J; junction bases left unmatched: 1. The CDR3 sequence: CASSLEQGNEQFF. The CDR3 DNA sequence: TGCGCCAGCAGCTTGGAACAGGGGAATGAGCAGTTCTTC. Filled out from reference TRBV5-1 and TRBJ2-1, the complete variable domain reads KAGVTQTPRYLIKTRGQQVTLSCSPISGHRSVSWYQQTPGQGLQFLFEYFSETQRNKGNFPGRFSGRQFSNSRSEMNVSTLELGDSALYLCASSLEQGNEQFFGPGTRLTVL.

This clone was seen just once. The chain links TRBV7-9 to TRBJ1-1, with 7 bases identical to TRBD1. J lost 4 bases, V lost 4 bases, and 6 bases had no gene match. The CDR3 extends over 14 amino acids. The germline CDR1 and CDR2 sequences are SEHNR and FQNEAQ (reference sequence). CDR3 nucleotides: TGTGCCAGCAGCTCAGGGGGGATTTCCACTGAAGCTTTCTTT. It codes for CASSSGGISTEAFF.

On this clone itself: Within the sample, other DNA sequences also encode this same CDR3. V usage is TRBV29-1 and J usage is TRBJ1-4, with D perhaps matching TRBD1 (5 bases). The CDR3 contains 11 residues. The V gene's germline CDR1 is SQVTM and CDR2 ANQGSEA. The V gene lost 5 bases and the J gene lost 8 bases, with 9 bases spanning the gap. The CDR3 loop reads CSVSGGEKLFF. In nucleotides, the CDR3 is TGCAGCGTTTCGGGGGGAGAAAAACTGTTTTTT.

The chain joins TRBV11-2 to TRBJ1-5; 10 bases line up with TRBD1. After removal of 5 bases from V and 4 bases from J, the junction contained 2 bases not matched to a gene. The CDR3 length is 14 residues. CDR1 is SGHAT, CDR2 FQNNGV, per germline. CDR3 in DNA: TGTGCCAGCAGCCGGGACAGGGGAAATCAGCCCCAGCATTTT. It yields the protein CASSRDRGNQPQHF.

The chain couples TRBV5-1 to TRBJ1-1, with D maybe TRBD1 (6 bases). V lost 5 bases and J 0 bases, leaving 17 bases between the germline ends. Germline V lookup: CDR1 SGHRS, CDR2 YFSETQ. There are 16 residues in the CDR3. CDR3 coding DNA: TGCGCCAGCAGGGAGGGGGACGTCCGAATGAACACTGAAGCTTTCTTT. Translating it yields CASREGDVRMNTEAFF. The variable domain in full, completed from reference TRBV5-1 and TRBJ1-1, reads KAGVTQTPRYLIKTRGQQVTLSCSPISGHRSVSWYQQTPGQGLQFLFEYFSETQRNKGNFPGRFSGRQFSNSRSEMNVSTLELGDSALYLCASREGDVRMNTEAFFGQGTRLTVV.